Following are 10 T cell receptor beta chains from one sample sequenced in a study of identical twins. TCRdb analysed the 5' RACE reads with MiXCR anew, one entry per CDR3 protein. The data show approximately 670,000 distinct CDR3 sequences, with over 5% seen just once and roughly 1.8% held by the top ten. Input material: naive T cells sorted from blood. These receptors were collected from a man between 18 and 29 years old in good health.

This clonotype showed up just a few times. The rearrangement uses TRBV9 and TRBJ1-1; D gene unclear. V dropped 0 bases and J dropped 7 bases, with 13 bases sitting between them. The CDR3 sequence is 14 residues long. Germline loops: CDR1 SGDLS, CDR2 YYNGEE. CDR3 sequence: CASSVERGGGEAFF. CDR3 nucleotides: TGTGCCAGCAGCGTAGAAAGAGGCGGCGGTGAAGCTTTCTTT.

This clonotype came up many times. The rearrangement links TRBV20-1 to TRBJ1-4, with 10 bases lining up with TRBD1. J gave up 11 bases and V 4 bases, and 10 bases lay outside the gene matches. Per germline, CDR1 DFQATT and CDR2 SNEGSKA (reference sequence). The CDR3 spans 14 residues. CDR3 sequence (DNA): TGCAGTGCTACCTCCGGGACAGGGGACCTGAAACTGTTTTTT. This encodes CSATSGTGDLKLFF.

This clonotype showed up many times. J is TRBJ2-2 and V is TRBV12-3 or TRBV12-4; no reliable D call. With 5 bases removed from V and 3 bases from J, the gap between germline ends came to 7 bases. The CDR3 runs 13 residues. CDR3 sequence: CASSPRHTGELFF. CDR3 sequence (DNA): TGTGCCAGCAGTCCCCGACACACCGGGGAGCTGTTTTTT.

DNA of the CDR3: TGTGCCAGCATTGGTGGCAGGGGCTACGAGCAGTACTTC. This encodes CASIGGRGYEQYF. This chain uses TRBV7-9 with TRBJ2-7; a weak D match, TRBD1 (6 bases). Trimming stripped 7 bases from V and 3 bases from J, with 13 bases between. Germline V lookup: CDR1 SEHNR, CDR2 FQNEAQ (reference sequence). CDR3 length: 13 amino acids.

This clonotype has a handful of counts. The gene calls are TRBV18 and TRBJ2-1; 13 nucleotides line up with TRBD2. V lost 2 bases to trimming and J lost 5 bases; unmatched junction nucleotides: 3. CDR3 length: 16 residues. Germline values: CDR1 KGHSH, CDR2 LQKENI. CDR3: CASSPAGLAGHNEQFF. For the CDR3, the DNA is TGTGCCAGCTCACCAGCGGGACTAGCGGGACACAATGAGCAGTTCTTC.

This clonotype has a single count. The rearrangement uses TRBV20-1 and TRBJ2-1, with TRBD1 as a possible D gene (6 bases). Between the trimmed V and J ends, which lost 3 bases and 6 bases, there was a span of 15 bases. The CDR3 has 14 amino acids. The germline gives CDR1 DFQATT, CDR2 SNEGSKA (reference sequence). CDR3 amino acids: CSARAPAGVNEQFF. The CDR3 DNA follows: TGCAGTGCTAGGGCGCCCGCAGGGGTCAATGAGCAGTTCTTC.

This clonotype was picked up many times. The chain combines TRBV12-3 or TRBV12-4 with TRBJ2-3, with 7 bases that match TRBD2. The V and J ends lost 4 bases and 2 bases, in that order; junction bases with no gene match: 15. The CDR3 is 18 residues long. For the CDR3, the DNA is TGTGCCAGCAGTTCCGAAGGTGGGGAGGGCCAGGTCACAGATACGCAGTATTTT. This gives the protein CASSSEGGEGQVTDTQYF.

The chain couples TRBV11-2 to TRBJ2-3, with D perhaps given as TRBD1 or TRBD2 (5 bases each). Germline V lookup: CDR1 SGHAT, CDR2 FQNNGV. V lost 1 base and J 2 bases, leaving 10 bases between the germline ends. The CDR3 contains 15 residues. The CDR3 DNA sequence: TGTGCCAGCAGCTTAGGGGACCGATACACAGATACGCAGTATTTT. This encodes CASSLGDRYTDTQYF.

This clonotype was detected only a few times. The chain employs TRBV29-1 and TRBJ1-4; TRBD1 agrees at 9 bases. The CDR3 contains 14 residues. V was clipped by 5 bases and J by 6 bases; unmatched bases: 7. CDR1 and CDR2 from the germline V gene are SQVTM and ANQGSEA. The CDR3 coding sequence is TGCAGCGTTCATAGGACAGGGGAGGATGAAAAACTGTTTTTT. It specifies CSVHRTGEDEKLFF.

The V call is TRBV14, the J call TRBJ2-1; TRBD2 matches at 11 bases. V was pared by 4 bases and J by 14 bases, with 19 bases of the junction left unmatched. There are 17 residues in the CDR3. Per germline, CDR1 SGHDN and CDR2 FVKESK. The CDR3 protein is CASSPLATSTSGMYEFF. In DNA form, the CDR3 reads TGTGCCAGCAGCCCACTAGCTACCTCGACTAGCGGGATGTATGAGTTCTTC.